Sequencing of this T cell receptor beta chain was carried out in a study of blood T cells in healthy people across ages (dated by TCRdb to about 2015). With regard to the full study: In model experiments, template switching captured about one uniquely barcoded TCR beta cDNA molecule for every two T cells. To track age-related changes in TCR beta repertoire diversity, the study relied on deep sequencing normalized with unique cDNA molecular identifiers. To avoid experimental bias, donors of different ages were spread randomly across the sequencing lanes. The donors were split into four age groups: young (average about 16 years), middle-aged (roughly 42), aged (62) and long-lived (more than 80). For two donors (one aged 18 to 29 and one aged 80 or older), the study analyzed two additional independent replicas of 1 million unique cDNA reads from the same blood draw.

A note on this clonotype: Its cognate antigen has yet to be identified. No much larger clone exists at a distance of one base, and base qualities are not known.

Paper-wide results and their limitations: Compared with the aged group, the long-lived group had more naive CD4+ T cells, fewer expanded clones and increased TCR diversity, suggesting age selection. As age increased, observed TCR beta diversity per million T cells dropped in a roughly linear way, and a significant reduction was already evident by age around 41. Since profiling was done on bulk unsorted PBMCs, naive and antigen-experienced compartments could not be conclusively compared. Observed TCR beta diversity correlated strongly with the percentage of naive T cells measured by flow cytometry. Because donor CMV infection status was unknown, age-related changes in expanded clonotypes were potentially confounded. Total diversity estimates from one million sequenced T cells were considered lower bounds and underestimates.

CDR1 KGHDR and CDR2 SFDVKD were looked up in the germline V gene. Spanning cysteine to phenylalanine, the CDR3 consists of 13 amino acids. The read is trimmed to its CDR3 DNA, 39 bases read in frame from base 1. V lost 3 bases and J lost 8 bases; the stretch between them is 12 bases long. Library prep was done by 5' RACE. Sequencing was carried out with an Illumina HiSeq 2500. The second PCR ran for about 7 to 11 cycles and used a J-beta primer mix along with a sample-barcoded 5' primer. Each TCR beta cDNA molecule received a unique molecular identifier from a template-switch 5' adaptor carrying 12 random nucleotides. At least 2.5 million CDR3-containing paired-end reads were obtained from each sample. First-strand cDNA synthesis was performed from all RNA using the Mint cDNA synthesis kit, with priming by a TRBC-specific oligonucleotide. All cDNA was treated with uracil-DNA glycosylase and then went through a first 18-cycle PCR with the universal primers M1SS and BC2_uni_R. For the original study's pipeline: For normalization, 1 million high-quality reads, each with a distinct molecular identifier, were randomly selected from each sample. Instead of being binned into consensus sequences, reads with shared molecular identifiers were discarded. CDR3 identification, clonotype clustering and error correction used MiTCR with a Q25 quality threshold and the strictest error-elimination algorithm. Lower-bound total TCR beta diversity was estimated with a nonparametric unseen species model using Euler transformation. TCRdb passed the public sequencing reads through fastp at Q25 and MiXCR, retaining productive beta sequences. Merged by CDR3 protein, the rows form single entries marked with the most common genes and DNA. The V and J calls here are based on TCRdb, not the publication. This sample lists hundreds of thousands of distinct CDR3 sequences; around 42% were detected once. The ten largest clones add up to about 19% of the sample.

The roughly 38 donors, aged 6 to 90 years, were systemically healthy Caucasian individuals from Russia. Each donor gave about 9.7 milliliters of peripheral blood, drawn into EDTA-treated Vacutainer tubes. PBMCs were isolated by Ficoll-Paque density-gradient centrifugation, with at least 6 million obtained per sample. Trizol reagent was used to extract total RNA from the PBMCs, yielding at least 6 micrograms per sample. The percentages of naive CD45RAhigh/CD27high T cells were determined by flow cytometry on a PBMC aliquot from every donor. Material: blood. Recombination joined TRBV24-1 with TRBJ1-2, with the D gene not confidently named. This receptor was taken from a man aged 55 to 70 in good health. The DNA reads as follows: TGTGCCACCAGTGATCGGCATGGTGAGGGCTACACCTTC. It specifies CATSDRHGEGYTF.